This TCR beta chain derives from a study of T cells after somatic rescue of genetic block. Method: immunoSEQ multiplex PCR; TCRdb's copy keeps in-frame clones and lacks some. Of under 150,000 clones in the sample, 85% to 95% were seen once. The germline CDR1 and CDR2 sequences are MNHNS and SASEGT. This CDR3 is built from 14 residues. V lost 4 bases to trimming and J lost 0 bases, with 9 bases between them. This rearrangement joins TRBV6-1 to TRBJ1-1, with D perhaps TRBD1 (6 bases). The sequence was obtained from a woman under 30. The sequencing sample was made of peripheral blood mononuclear cells (PBMCs). In DNA, the CDR3 is TGTGCCAGCAGTGTACAGGGCTTGAACACTGAAGCTTTCTTT. Residues: CASSVQGLNTEAFF.